This is a list of T cell receptor beta chains from one sample in a study of blood T cell repertoires in COVID-19. The table came from immunoSEQ multiplex PCR; TCRdb's copy has only in-frame clones and leaves some out. Of 81,000 or so clones in the sample, around 85% were seen once. Sample: peripheral blood. The origin of the receptors is a man aged 45-65 years with COVID-19, enrolled during active disease. CDR3s include the opening cysteine and the closing phenylalanine or tryptophan. The D gene is left open where the match is weak. Clone size, where shown, is once, few, many, or a class for clones that have expanded.

len: 14; j_gene: TRBJ2-7; abundance: NA; d_gene: TRBD2; v_gene: TRBV5-1; CDR3nt: TGCGCCAGCAGCTTAGCGGGAGCGATTTACGAGCAGTACTTC; CDR3aa: CASSLAGAIYEQYF
len: 11; j_gene: TRBJ1-1; abundance: once; d_gene: TRBD1; v_gene: TRBV28; CDR3nt: TGTGCCAGCAGGAACGACAGGGTAGCTTTCTTT; CDR3aa: CASRNDRVAFF
len: 16; j_gene: TRBJ2-1; abundance: NA; d_gene: NA; v_gene: TRBV5-1; CDR3nt: TGCGCCAGCAGCTTAGATGGGACTCGCTCCTACAATGAGCAGTTCTTC; CDR3aa: CASSLDGTRSYNEQFF
len: 16; j_gene: TRBJ1-1; abundance: NA; d_gene: NA; v_gene: TRBV6-5; CDR3nt: TGTGCCAGCAGTTACTCGGCGGCACGGAGGAACACTGAAGCTTTCTTT; CDR3aa: CASSYSAARRNTEAFF
len: 14; j_gene: TRBJ2-1; abundance: NA; d_gene: NA; v_gene: TRBV5-1; CDR3nt: TGCGCCAGCACCTGGGGACAAGGGCCGTCTGAGCAGTTCTTC; CDR3aa: CASTWGQGPSEQFF
len: 14; j_gene: TRBJ2-1; abundance: few; d_gene: NA; v_gene: TRBV29-1; CDR3nt: TGCAGCGCATCCGTTAGCGCGACCTACAATGAGCAGTTCTTC; CDR3aa: CSASVSATYNEQFF
len: 14; j_gene: TRBJ1-4; abundance: NA; d_gene: TRBD1; v_gene: TRBV11-2; CDR3nt: TGTGCCAGCAGCCGGACAGGGAATAGTGAAAAACTGTTTTTT; CDR3aa: CASSRTGNSEKLFF
len: 15; j_gene: TRBJ2-7; abundance: NA; d_gene: TRBD2; v_gene: TRBV14; CDR3nt: TGTGCCAGCAGCCAATTCAGCGGGGTTTCCTACGAGCAGTACTTC; CDR3aa: CASSQFSGVSYEQYF
len: 15; j_gene: TRBJ1-6; abundance: NA; d_gene: NA; v_gene: TRBV4-1; CDR3nt: TGCGCCAGCAGCCAAGTTGGGCAGTTTAATTCACCCCTCCACTTT; CDR3aa: CASSQVGQFNSPLHF
len: 13; j_gene: TRBJ1-5; abundance: few; d_gene: NA; v_gene: TRBV28; CDR3nt: TGTGCCAGCAACTCCGGAGGCAATCAGCCCCAGCATTTT; CDR3aa: CASNSGGNQPQHF
len: 15; j_gene: TRBJ2-3; abundance: NA; d_gene: TRBD1; v_gene: TRBV5-8; CDR3nt: TGTGCCAGCAGCTACGGACAGGCGGGCACAGATACGCAGTATTTT; CDR3aa: CASSYGQAGTDTQYF
len: 14; j_gene: TRBJ2-1; abundance: NA; d_gene: TRBD2; v_gene: TRBV30; CDR3nt: TGTGCCTGGAGGCCTAGCGGGACTTACAATGAGCAGTTCTTC; CDR3aa: CAWRPSGTYNEQFF
len: 17; j_gene: TRBJ2-7; abundance: NA; d_gene: TRBD2; v_gene: TRBV7-2; CDR3nt: TGTGCCAGCAGCCCGGGGGGGGAGCGGTTCCCTGCGGACGAGCAGTACTTC; CDR3aa: CASSPGGERFPADEQYF
len: 17; j_gene: TRBJ2-7; abundance: NA; d_gene: NA; v_gene: TRBV21-1; CDR3nt: TGTGCCAGCAGCAAAGTGGGGCTAGCGGGAGTACGGTACGAGCAGTACTTC; CDR3aa: CASSKVGLAGVRYEQYF
len: 17; j_gene: TRBJ1-2; abundance: NA; d_gene: TRBD1; v_gene: TRBV28; CDR3nt: TGTGCCAGCAGCTTCTACCGCACCGGGACAGGGGAAGTTGGCTACACCTTC; CDR3aa: CASSFYRTGTGEVGYTF
len: 15; j_gene: TRBJ2-2; abundance: NA; d_gene: TRBD2; v_gene: TRBV15; CDR3nt: TGTGCCACCAGCAGGGGGAGGGCTTACGACGGGGAGCTGTTTTTT; CDR3aa: CATSRGRAYDGELFF
len: 15; j_gene: TRBJ1-2; abundance: NA; d_gene: TRBD1; v_gene: TRBV2; CDR3nt: TGTGCCAGCAGTGGACAGGGTCTGAGGACCTATGGCTACACCTTC; CDR3aa: CASSGQGLRTYGYTF
len: 14; j_gene: TRBJ1-1; abundance: few; d_gene: TRBD1; v_gene: TRBV19; CDR3nt: TGTGCCAGTAGTAGGGACAGGGAAGGCACTGAAGCTTTCTTT; CDR3aa: CASSRDREGTEAFF
len: 14; j_gene: TRBJ1-1; abundance: few; d_gene: TRBD1; v_gene: TRBV5-4; CDR3nt: TGTGCCAGCAGCTCGGGAACAGGGGGAGGGGAAGCTTTCTTT; CDR3aa: CASSSGTGGGEAFF
len: 14; j_gene: TRBJ2-3; abundance: once; d_gene: TRBD2; v_gene: TRBV7-9; CDR3nt: TGTGCCAGCAGCTTTCGGGAGGTCACAGATACGCAGTATTTT; CDR3aa: CASSFREVTDTQYF
len: 11; j_gene: TRBJ1-1; abundance: NA; d_gene: NA; v_gene: TRBV20-1; CDR3nt: TGCAGTGCTAGAGAGGGCAGGGGAGCTTTCTTT; CDR3aa: CSAREGRGAFF
len: 16; j_gene: TRBJ2-3; abundance: NA; d_gene: NA; v_gene: TRBV6-5; CDR3nt: TGTGCCAGCAGTTACAGAGGAGGGATTAGCACAGATACGCAGTATTTT; CDR3aa: CASSYRGGISTDTQYF
len: 14; j_gene: TRBJ2-1; abundance: NA; d_gene: TRBD2; v_gene: TRBV19; CDR3nt: TGTGCCAGTAGTAGACTAGCGGGAGGGCAAGAGCAGTTCTTC; CDR3aa: CASSRLAGGQEQFF
len: 14; j_gene: TRBJ1-5; abundance: NA; d_gene: NA; v_gene: TRBV7-2; CDR3nt: TGTGCCAGCAGCCCCTATTCGTCTAGAGAGCCCCAGCATTTT; CDR3aa: CASSPYSSREPQHF
len: 17; j_gene: TRBJ2-2; abundance: NA; d_gene: TRBD2; v_gene: TRBV7-8; CDR3nt: TGTGCCAGCAGCTTTGGACTAGCGGGTCACGGTGGGGGGGAGCTGTTTTTT; CDR3aa: CASSFGLAGHGGGELFF
len: 14; j_gene: TRBJ1-4; abundance: NA; d_gene: NA; v_gene: TRBV9; CDR3nt: TGTGCCAGCAGCGTGGGGCCAACTAATGAAAAACTGTTTTTT; CDR3aa: CASSVGPTNEKLFF
len: 13; j_gene: TRBJ1-1; abundance: once; d_gene: NA; v_gene: TRBV28; CDR3nt: TGTGCCAGCAGTGAGGGCGGGAACACTGAAGCTTTCTTT; CDR3aa: CASSEGGNTEAFF
len: 15; j_gene: TRBJ2-2; abundance: NA; d_gene: NA; v_gene: TRBV14; CDR3nt: TGTGCCAGCAGCCAAGGTGGGGGCGGCACCGGGGAGCTGTTTTTT; CDR3aa: CASSQGGGGTGELFF
len: 15; j_gene: TRBJ2-3; abundance: NA; d_gene: TRBD2; v_gene: TRBV7-3; CDR3nt: TGTGCCAGCAGCTTAAGGGGGGGAAGCACAGATACGCAGTATTTT; CDR3aa: CASSLRGGSTDTQYF